This TCR beta chain originates from a study of tumor and adjacent non-tumor tissue in lung cancer. On the study more broadly: Patients were aged about 30 to 80, ten or so men and about five women, stage I to III. Findings and limits, study-wide: In normal lung, the top 100 clones were significantly more dominant than in tumor. Higher tumor TCR diversity was associated with shorter survival.

The template was RNA from unsorted bulk tissue. Chemotherapy-naive patients with new lung cancer underwent thoracic surgery in China, August–late 2014. Three rounds of nested PCR, following a modified ARM-PCR protocol, produced the TCRbeta library. TCRdb ran MiXCR on the multiplex PCR reads and lists one entry per CDR3 protein. The profile shows 100,000 to 150,000 distinct CDR3 sequences, 66% of them singletons. Remarks on this clonotype: What it binds is unknown. A much more abundant neighbour one base away suggests this may be a read error.

Germline V gene sequence: CDR1 SEHNR, CDR2 FQNEAQ (reference sequence). The CDR3 has 14 residues. The clonotype comes from a man aged 25-40 years with non-small cell lung cancer. The chain has TRBV7-9 and TRBJ2-1, with D perhaps given as TRBD1 or TRBD2 (5 bases each). Sequencing was done on a sample of lung tumor tissue. CDR3 protein: CASSSPGTYSEQFF. The CDR3 DNA sequence: TGTGCCAGCAGCTCCCCGGGGACCTACAGTGAGCAGTTCTTC.